Below are 8 T cell receptor beta chains sequenced from a single sample in a study of blood T cell repertoires in COVID-19. Clones were sequenced by immunoSEQ multiplex PCR, and TCRdb holds only the in-frame ones, with some missing. This sample has tens of thousands of clones, with 75% to 80% found just once. Sequences were obtained from peripheral blood. These receptors originate from a human donor in a cohort sampled during active COVID-19.

This clone has a handful of counts. The chain joins TRBV10-3 to TRBJ2-6; a weak D match, TRBD2 (5 bases). Trimming removed 0 bases from V and 3 bases from J, with 6 bases in between. This CDR3 is built from 15 residues. Per the germline V gene, CDR1 is ENHRY and CDR2 is SYGVKD. CDR3 in amino acids: CAISESGSGANVLTF. The CDR3 bases are TGTGCCATCAGTGAGTCTGGGAGTGGGGCCAACGTCCTGACTTTC.

The sample holds one count of this clone. This sequence joins TRBV3-1 (or the pseudogene TRBV3-2) and TRBJ1-3, with 8 bases lining up with TRBD1. This CDR3 comprises 16 residues. J gave up 3 bases and V 4 bases, and 8 bases lay outside the gene matches. Germline values: CDR1 LGHDT, CDR2 YNNKEL (reference sequence). The chain's CDR3 is CASSRMQGAGGNTIYF. The CDR3 coding sequence is TGTGCCAGCAGCCGAATGCAGGGGGCTGGTGGAAACACCATATATTTT.

This chain links TRBV10-3 with TRBJ2-7; TRBD1 aligns across 7 bases. This CDR3 comprises 12 residues. Germline assignment: CDR1 ENHRY and CDR2 SYGVKD. V lost 5 bases, J lost 4 bases, and 2 bases stayed unmatched. The CDR3 sequence: CAISKQGYEQYF. CDR3 bases: TGTGCCATCAGTAAACAGGGGTACGAGCAGTACTTC.

This clone was found a few times. The V and J genes are TRBV7-9 and TRBJ2-3; 9 bases match TRBD2. Trimming at V came to 4 bases and at J to 6 bases, leaving 5 bases not matched to a gene. CDR1 and CDR2 from the germline V gene are SEHNR and FQNEAQ (reference sequence). This CDR3 has 14 residues. DNA for the CDR3: TGTGCCAGCAGCTCTGGGACTAGCAGGGATACGCAGTATTTT. Protein: CASSSGTSRDTQYF. The variable domain in full, with the rest retrieved from reference TRBV7-9 and TRBJ2-3, is DTGVSQNPRHKITKRGQNVTFRCDPISEHNRLYWYRQTLGQGPEFLTYFQNEAQLEKSRLLSDRFSAERPKGSFSTLEIQRTEQGDSAMYLCASSSGTSRDTQYFGPGTRLTVL.

The chain couples TRBV10-1 to TRBJ2-1; D is possibly TRBD1 (6 bases). The CDR3 sequence is 15 residues long. V was clipped by 6 bases and J by 5 bases, with 17 bases between them. Germline CDR1 is WNHNN and CDR2 is SYGVQD (reference sequence). The CDR3 spells CASSLGQPGHNEQFF. The CDR3, as DNA: TGCGCCAGCAGCCTCGGACAGCCAGGGCACAATGAGCAGTTCTTC.

This chain joins TRBV3-1 (or the pseudogene TRBV3-2) and TRBJ2-1; D is possibly TRBD2 (5 bases). The V end lost 2 bases, the J end lost 9 bases, and 11 bases lay between the germline ends. Germline-derived CDR1 and CDR2 are LGHDT and YNNKEL (reference sequence). This CDR3 has 13 residues. The CDR3 bases are TGTGCCAGCAGCCAAATGACGGGAATTGAGCAGTTCTTC. Encoded protein: CASSQMTGIEQFF.

The genes are TRBV30 and TRBJ1-5; possible D gene TRBD1, 5 bases. This CDR3 is built from 13 residues. V was trimmed by 0 bases and J by 4 bases, leaving 7 bases between them. The germline V gene encodes CDR1 GTSNPN and CDR2 SVGIG (reference sequence). The DNA for the CDR3 is TGTGCCTGGAGTGTGGGGGGGAATCAGCCCCAGCATTTT. As protein: CAWSVGGNQPQHF.

The rearrangement uses TRBV12-3 or TRBV12-4 and TRBJ1-2; TRBD1 agrees at 8 bases. The J segment lost 5 bases and the V segment lost 5 bases, leaving 4 bases of the junction unmatched. The CDR3 consists of 13 residues. The CDR3 loop is CASSQGAGYGYTF. CDR3 DNA sequence: TGTGCCAGCAGTCAGGGGGCTGGGTATGGCTACACCTTC.